Here is one T cell receptor beta chain with its context. It was with 60 Vbeta and 13 Jbeta primers that the PCR ran. The protocol was immunoSEQ multiplex PCR, while the TCRdb copy is restricted to in-frame clones and leaves out a portion. In the table there are fewer than 200,000 clones, about 79% of which are singletons. The data were obtained in a study of cytomegalovirus exposure and HLA in healthy donors. The material sequenced was PBMCs. This TCR was sampled from a man aged 35 to 55 in good health and CMV-seropositive.

CDR3 sequence (DNA): TGCGCCAGCAGCTTGGGGGCGGGGGCGAGCTATGGCTACACCTTC. It yields the protein CASSLGAGASYGYTF. The chain has TRBV5-1 and TRBJ1-2, with D maybe TRBD1 (6 bases). The CDR3 loop spans 15 amino acids. V gave up 0 bases and J gave up 4 bases, with 13 bases separating them. CDR1 and CDR2 from the germline V gene are SGHRS and YFSETQ.